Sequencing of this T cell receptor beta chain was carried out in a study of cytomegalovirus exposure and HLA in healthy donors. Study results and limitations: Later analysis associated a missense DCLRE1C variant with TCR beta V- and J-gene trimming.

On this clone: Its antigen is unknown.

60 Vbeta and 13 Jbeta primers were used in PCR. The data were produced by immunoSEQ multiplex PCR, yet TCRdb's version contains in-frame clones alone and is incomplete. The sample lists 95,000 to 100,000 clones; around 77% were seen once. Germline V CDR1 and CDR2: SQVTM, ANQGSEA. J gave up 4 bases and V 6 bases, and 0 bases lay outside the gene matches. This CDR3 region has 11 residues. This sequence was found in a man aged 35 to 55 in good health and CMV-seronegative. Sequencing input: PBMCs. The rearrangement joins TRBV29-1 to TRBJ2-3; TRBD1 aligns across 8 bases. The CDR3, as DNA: TGCAGCGTGGGACAGGCAGATACGCAGTATTTT. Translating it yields CSVGQADTQYF.